The rows below give T cell receptor beta chains drawn from one sample of a study of T cell repertoires in cytomegalovirus infection. TCRdb re-analysed the reads in MiXCR, keeping a single row per CDR3 protein. The top ten hold roughly two fifths of the sample, which has approximately 470,000 distinct CDR3 sequences, 40% to 50% seen once. These TCRs' antigens remain unknown. Sequencing was performed on cultured PBMCs, taken from culture after CMV antigen stimulation. Receptor source: a human donor in good health (CMV status not recorded). Some clones in this sample may be carry-over from other donors' samples. The CDR3 runs from the conserved cysteine through the conserved F or W. The order of the fields is J gene, clone size, V gene, D gene, CDR3 DNA, CDR3 protein. D genes are given only for firm matches. Clone size is given for some rows only: seen once, a few or many times, or a class if the clone is expanded.

TRBJ1-4	.	TRBV12-3/TRBV12-4	.	TGTGCCAGCACCCTGGGCAGGGGAAATGAAAAACTGTTTTTT	CASTLGRGNEKLFF
TRBJ2-3	.	TRBV7-2	.	TGTGCCAGCAGCCTCTTGATGGGGGCCACAGATACGCAGTATTTT	CASSLLMGATDTQYF
TRBJ1-2	.	TRBV20-1	TRBD1	TGCAGTGCGGACGGACAGGGGGGAAACTATGGCTACACCTTC	CSADGQGGNYGYTF
TRBJ2-2	once	TRBV27	TRBD2	TGTGCCAGCAGTTTATACCCGGGTCTAGCGGAAATCACCGGGGAGCTGTTTTTT	CASSLYPGLAEITGELFF
TRBJ2-3	.	TRBV7-2	.	TGTGCCAGCAGCCGGGACGGCATGAGCACAGATACGCAGTATTTT	CASSRDGMSTDTQYF
TRBJ2-7	.	TRBV20-1	TRBD2	TGCAGTGCTAGGGGACTAGCGGGGGGGACCTACGAGCAGTACTTC	CSARGLAGGTYEQYF
TRBJ2-3	.	TRBV7-2	TRBD2	TGTGCCAGCAGCTCCGCCAGCGGGGGCGGCACAGATACGCAGTATTTT	CASSSASGGGTDTQYF
TRBJ2-3	.	TRBV20-1	TRBD2	TGCAGTGCTCTTGGGACTAGCGGGATCGTGGATACGCAGTATTTT	CSALGTSGIVDTQYF
TRBJ2-2	.	TRBV4-1	TRBD2	TGCGCCAGCAGCCAAGTAGGGAGCGGGAGAGGGGAGCTGTTTTTT	CASSQVGSGRGELFF
TRBJ2-5	.	TRBV7-2	TRBD1	TGTGCCAGCAGCTTAGACAGGGGGGCACAAGAGACCCAGTACTTC	CASSLDRGAQETQYF
TRBJ2-1	few	TRBV7-9	.	TGTGCCAGCACCAGCGGTAATTACAATGAGCAGTTCTTC	CASTSGNYNEQFF
TRBJ2-1	.	TRBV7-2	TRBD2	TGTGCCAGCAGCCCTATGGGACTAGCGGGGGTCTACAATGAGCAGTTCTTC	CASSPMGLAGVYNEQFF
TRBJ2-7	many	TRBV7-2	.	TGTGCCAGCAGCTTGGGGGGAAATCGGTACGAGCAGTACTTC	CASSLGGNRYEQYF
TRBJ2-5	.	TRBV6-8	TRBD1	TGTGCCACCGAGACAGGGGGCGGAGAGACCCAGTACTTC	CATETGGGETQYF
TRBJ1-2	.	TRBV28	.	TGTGCCAGCAGAGCCTCCCTGAGGGGCTACACCTTC	CASRASLRGYTF
TRBJ2-2	.	TRBV7-6	.	TGTGCCAGCAGTTACAGGGTTTCCGGGGAGCTGTTTTTT	CASSYRVSGELFF
TRBJ2-2	.	TRBV10-3	.	TGTGCCATCAGTGAAACTAGTCGTGTCGGGGAGCTGTTTTTT	CAISETSRVGELFF
TRBJ2-7	.	TRBV20-1	TRBD1	TGCAGTGCCTCAGGCCGGGGGACAGGGCTCTACGAGCAGTACTTC	CSASGRGTGLYEQYF
TRBJ2-7	few	TRBV11-1	.	TGTGCCAGCAGCCCAAGGGACTCGGCCTACGAGCAGTACTTC	CASSPRDSAYEQYF
TRBJ2-5	.	TRBV2	.	TGTGCCAGCAGTGAAGCGGGTTCTCAAGAGACCCAGTACTTC	CASSEAGSQETQYF
TRBJ1-1	once	TRBV2	.	TGTGCCAGCAGTGAAGGTCTAGCTTTCTTT	CASSEGLAFF
TRBJ2-1	.	TRBV27	TRBD2	TGTGCCAGCAGTTCCAGACTAGCGGTTTACAATGAGCAGTTCTTC	CASSSRLAVYNEQFF
TRBJ2-7	.	TRBV12-3/TRBV12-4	.	TGTGCCAGCAGTTCGGAGGGCCGCCCCTACGAGCAGTACTTC	CASSSEGRPYEQYF
TRBJ2-7	.	TRBV10-3	.	TGTGCCATCAGTGGAACAGGAGGGAGGTACGAGCAGTACTTC	CAISGTGGRYEQYF
TRBJ2-3	.	TRBV7-2	.	TGTGCCAGCAGCATACGGTCGGTCGATACGCAGTATTTT	CASSIRSVDTQYF
TRBJ2-7	few	TRBV19	.	TGTGCCAGTAGTATCCTCGGGACATCCTACGAGCAGTACTTC	CASSILGTSYEQYF
TRBJ2-7	few	TRBV11-2	TRBD1	TGTGCCAGTAGTCCCGGGACAGGGGACTACGAGCAGTACTTC	CASSPGTGDYEQYF
TRBJ2-5	.	TRBV7-2	.	TGTGCCAGCAGCACGGTCCGAGAGACCCAGTACTTC	CASSTVRETQYF
TRBJ2-7	once	TRBV15	.	TGTGCCACCAGCAGAGAAGGGGCCTCCGGCTCGTACGAGCAGTACTTC	CATSREGASGSYEQYF
TRBJ2-1	.	TRBV12-3/TRBV12-4	.	TGTGCCAGCACCATTTCAGGGCCCGGGAATGAGCAGTTCTTC	CASTISGPGNEQFF
TRBJ2-2	once	TRBV7-2	.	TGTGCCAGCAGCTTACTTCCCAACACCGGGGAGCTGTTTTTT	CASSLLPNTGELFF
TRBJ2-7	.	TRBV6-2/TRBV6-3	.	TGTGCCAGCAGTTACGAACTAGTACTCCCCTACGAGCAGTACTTC	CASSYELVLPYEQYF
TRBJ2-3	.	TRBV12-3/TRBV12-4	.	TGTGCCAGCAGTCCTCTGTATGGGGGCCAAGGCACAGATACGCAGTATTTT	CASSPLYGGQGTDTQYF
TRBJ2-5	.	TRBV7-2	TRBD2	TGTGCCAGCAGCTTTGGGACTAGTAGTGAGACCCAGTACTTC	CASSFGTSSETQYF
TRBJ2-5	.	TRBV7-6	TRBD1	TGTGCCAGCAGCACGAGACAGGGGATTCAAGAGACCCAGTACTTC	CASSTRQGIQETQYF
TRBJ2-7	many	TRBV7-2	.	TGTGCCAGCAGCCTAGACCCCTACTACGAGCAGTACTTC	CASSLDPYYEQYF
TRBJ2-2	.	TRBV4-2	.	TGTGCCAGCAGCCGGGGAGTCACCGGGGAGCTGTTTTTT	CASSRGVTGELFF
TRBJ1-3	.	TRBV10-3	.	TGTGCCATCAGTCAGGGTCCTGGAAACACCATATATTTT	CAISQGPGNTIYF
TRBJ2-7	few	TRBV20-1	.	TGCAGTGCTAGCGGGACCTCCTACGAGCAGTACTTC	CSASGTSYEQYF
TRBJ1-4	.	TRBV29-1	.	TGCAGCGCGCAGGGGTGGGATGAAAAACTGTTTTTT	CSAQGWDEKLFF
TRBJ2-7	once	TRBV4-2	TRBD2	TGTGCCAGCAGCCTTACCTCTAGCGGGGGATACGAGCAGTACTTC	CASSLTSSGGYEQYF
TRBJ1-5	.	TRBV12-3/TRBV12-4	.	TGTGCCAGCAGTTGGGGAGATCAGCCCCAGCATTTT	CASSWGDQPQHF
TRBJ2-1	few	TRBV28	.	TGTGCCAGCAGTTCTGGGGACACCCTGATGGTGTCCTACAATGAGCAGTTCTTC	CASSSGDTLMVSYNEQFF
TRBJ2-3	.	TRBV7-2	.	TGTGCCAGCAGCCGGGGGGCGGAGGTTAGGGATACGCAGTATTTT	CASSRGAEVRDTQYF
TRBJ2-3	.	TRBV7-6	TRBD2	TGTGCCAGCAGTCCACTAGCGGGGCCCACAGATACGCAGTATTTT	CASSPLAGPTDTQYF
TRBJ1-4	.	TRBV20-1	.	TGCAGTGCTAGAAGACGGGCCCCTAATGAAAAACTGTTTTTT	CSARRRAPNEKLFF
TRBJ1-5	.	TRBV6-5	.	TGTGCCAGCAGTTCCGCCGGGGCAGGGCATCAGCCCCAGCATTTT	CASSSAGAGHQPQHF
TRBJ2-2	many	TRBV7-8	TRBD2	TGTGCCAGCAGCGTAGCGGGGGCCGGGGAGCTGTTTTTT	CASSVAGAGELFF
TRBJ2-7	few	TRBV7-6	.	TGTGCCAGCAGCTCCTGGGGGGACTCTAGCTCCTACGAGCAGTACTTC	CASSSWGDSSSYEQYF
TRBJ2-1	.	TRBV7-6	.	TGTGCCAGCAGCTTAGCGGGGACCAGCTGGAGTGGCAATGAGCAGTTCTTC	CASSLAGTSWSGNEQFF
TRBJ2-5	.	TRBV4-1	TRBD1	TGCGCCAGCAGCCCTAGAGGGACAGCAACTCAAGAGACCCAGTACTTC	CASSPRGTATQETQYF
TRBJ2-3	.	TRBV10-3	.	TGTGCCATCAGGAATCCCGGGGGCACAGATACGCAGTATTTT	CAIRNPGGTDTQYF
TRBJ1-5	.	TRBV2	TRBD1	TGTGCCAGTGACACAGGGGACCAGCCCCAGCATTTT	CASDTGDQPQHF
TRBJ1-1	many	TRBV7-2	.	TGTGCCAGCCCACTTGGCGTCAGTGAAGCTTTCTTT	CASPLGVSEAFF
TRBJ1-2	.	TRBV7-9	.	TGTGCCAGCAGCCAGCAAACAGGGTTCTATGGCTACACCTTC	CASSQQTGFYGYTF
TRBJ2-3	few	TRBV7-9	.	TGTGCCAGCAGCTTACATAGACAACTCACAGATACGCAGTATTTT	CASSLHRQLTDTQYF
TRBJ2-7	.	TRBV20-1	.	TGCAGTGCTAGATCGGGACCCCCGGGGAGCGAGCAGTACTTC	CSARSGPPGSEQYF